What follows are 25 T cell receptor beta chains derived from one specimen sequenced in a study of response to subunit inactivated influenza vaccine. TCRdb independently ran MiXCR on the RT-PCR reads; one entry per CDR3 protein. The table records a few hundred thousand distinct CDR3 sequences, around 11% of them present only once. The same sample was also studied in work on T cells expressing NK-cell markers. That study reports: Libraries used 5'RACE template switching adding universal primer site and UMIs.

The starting material was PBMCs from blood, obtained on the day of vaccination. The source is a man in his forties or fifties who received an inactivated influenza vaccine.

The genes are TRBV5-4 and TRBJ2-3; D gene uncertain. Looked up from germline, CDR1 is SGHNT and CDR2 is YYREEE (reference sequence). V lost 0 bases and J lost 3, with 8 bases in between. The CDR3 runs to 14 residues. The CDR3 coding sequence is TGTGCCAGCAGCTTGGTGGCCCAGACAGATACGCAGTATTTT. This codes for CASSLVAQTDTQYF.

There are a few counts of this clonotype. The chain uses TRBV7-9 and TRBJ2-1, with D tentatively TRBD1 (6 bases). The CDR3 sequence is 13 residues long. The V end was cut by 5 bases, the J end by 10 bases, with 15 bases between. CDR1 is SEHNR and CDR2 is FQNEAQ in the germline V gene (reference sequence). CDR3 DNA sequence: TGTGCCAGCAGCATACATCAGGGGATGGAGCAGTTCTTC. Translated: CASSIHQGMEQFF.

The chain carries TRBV10-2 and TRBJ2-7; 12 nucleotides line up with TRBD1. J was trimmed by 4 bases and V by 2 bases; bases with no gene match: 3. Germline V lookup: CDR1 WSHSY, CDR2 SAAADI. The CDR3 contains 15 residues. The CDR3 region is CASSEGTGGHYEQYF. DNA for the CDR3: TGCGCCAGCAGTGAGGGGACAGGGGGCCATTACGAGCAGTACTTC.

This clonotype has at least ten counts. The J gene is TRBJ2-5, the V gene TRBV5-6, with 7 bases identical to TRBD1. The CDR3 totals 18 residues. CDR1 is SGHDT, CDR2 YYEEEE, per germline. Trimming removed 2 bases from V and 1 base from J; junction bases left unmatched: 14. CDR3: CASSFEVSWTGLQETQYF. CDR3 nucleotides: TGTGCCAGCAGCTTTGAGGTCAGTTGGACAGGCCTCCAAGAGACCCAGTACTTC.

This clonotype was observed a few times. This sequence joins TRBV5-1 and TRBJ2-7; TRBD1 matches 9 bases. This CDR3 spans 15 amino acids. CDR1 and CDR2 (germline): SGHRS, YFSETQ. V was clipped by 5 bases and J by 0 bases; unmatched bases: 6. CDR3 nucleotide sequence: TGCGCCAGCAGTGGAGGGGACAGGGTCTCCTACGAGCAGTACTTC. Encoded protein: CASSGGDRVSYEQYF.

The gene calls are TRBV4-3 and TRBJ2-3; D assignment may be TRBD1 or TRBD2 (5 bases each). Trimming removed 1 base from V and 4 bases from J, with 9 bases in between. CDR1 is LGHNA, CDR2 YSLEER, per germline. The CDR3 spans 14 residues. CDR3 protein: CASSQVGAPDTQYF. The CDR3, as DNA: TGCGCCAGCAGCCAAGTCGGGGCCCCAGATACGCAGTATTTT.

The chain carries TRBV3-1 and TRBJ2-3, with 14 bases matching TRBD2. Germline V gives CDR1 LGHDT, CDR2 YNNKEL (reference sequence). The CDR3 length is 16 residues. V gave up 1 base and J gave up 8 bases; unmatched junction bases: 5. DNA for the CDR3: TGTGCCAGCAGCCAAGTGACTAGCGGGAGGGCGGGTACGCAGTATTTT. Amino acid sequence: CASSQVTSGRAGTQYF.

This clonotype was seen a handful of times. The CDR3 DNA reads as TGCAGTGCTAGAGATCCGAGCGGGGGGGACTCTGAGCAGTTCTTC. Translated: CSARDPSGGDSEQFF. The chain joins TRBV20-1 to TRBJ2-1; TRBD2 matches at 10 bases. This CDR3 comprises 15 residues. The germline CDR1 and CDR2 sequences are DFQATT and SNEGSKA (reference sequence). J lost 9 bases, V lost 0 bases, and 8 bases had no gene match.

The chain combines TRBV6-2 or TRBV6-3 with TRBJ2-7; the D is unclear. Germline lookup yields CDR1 MNHEY and CDR2 SVGEGT. Trimming removed 6 bases at V and 0 bases at J, with 12 bases between. CDR3 length: 14 amino acids. The CDR3 protein is CASRPGRPSYEQYF. CDR3 nucleotides: TGTGCCAGCAGACCCGGCAGACCCTCCTACGAGCAGTACTTC.

V gene TRBV2 combines with J gene TRBJ2-7, with 8 bases fitting TRBD1. The V and J ends lost 2 bases and 2 bases, in that order; junction bases with no gene match: 11. There are 17 residues in the CDR3. The germline V gene has CDR1 SNHLY and CDR2 FYNNEI. Here the CDR3 DNA reads TGTGCCAGCAGTGAACCTATTTCTTCGGACAGGGCCTACGAGCAGTACTTC. It translates to CASSEPISSDRAYEQYF.

A few counts support this clonotype. CDR3 DNA: TGTGCCAGCAGTTTTTCCAGTCACAGCTATGGCTACACCTTC. It specifies CASSFSSHSYGYTF. This chain joins TRBV27 and TRBJ1-2, with D hard to call. The CDR3 runs 14 residues. The V and J ends lost 3 bases and 4 bases respectively, with 12 bases between them. Looked up from germline, CDR1 is MNHEY and CDR2 is SMNVEV (reference sequence).

This clonotype was seen a handful of times. The chain has TRBV7-9 and TRBJ2-1; 10 bases are a match to TRBD1. Trimming at V came to 8 bases and at J to 6 bases, leaving 13 bases not matched to a gene. CDR1 is SEHNR, CDR2 FQNEAQ, per germline (reference sequence). The CDR3 length is 16 residues. For the CDR3, the DNA is TGTGCCAGCGGCCCCCAAACCGGGACAGGGGCCAATGAGCAGTTCTTC. This gives the protein CASGPQTGTGANEQFF.

This clonotype was seen only a few times. This rearrangement joins TRBV7-2 to TRBJ1-5; D is perhaps TRBD1 (5 bases). There are 13 residues in the CDR3. Germline V gives CDR1 SGHTA, CDR2 FQGNSA. Trimming took 7 bases from V and 9 from J, leaving 16 bases between them. The CDR3 here is CASTTMGEGPQHF. The DNA for the CDR3 is TGTGCCAGCACCACCATGGGGGAAGGGCCCCAGCATTTT. The full variable domain, its missing parts supplied by reference TRBV7-2 and TRBJ1-5, is GAGVSQSPSNKVTEKGKDVELRCDPISGHTALYWYRQSLGQGLEFLIYFQGNSAPDKSGLPSDRFSAERTGGSVSTLTIQRTQQEDSAVYLCASTTMGEGPQHFGDGTRLSIL.

V gene TRBV12-3 or TRBV12-4 combines with J gene TRBJ2-7; 10 bases align to TRBD1. V shed 4 bases and J 3 bases; nucleotides not matched to a gene: 12. The length of the CDR3 is 17 residues. The CDR3 protein is CASSSTAGTGAHYEQYF. The CDR3 region has the DNA TGTGCCAGCAGTTCGACCGCCGGGACAGGGGCACACTACGAGCAGTACTTC.

This clonotype has a handful of counts. V gene TRBV19 combines with J gene TRBJ1-1, with D perhaps TRBD1 (5 bases). This CDR3 has 15 residues. The V and J ends lost 3 bases and 1 base respectively, with 12 bases between them. CDR1 and CDR2 (germline): LNHDA, SQIVND (reference sequence). The CDR3 DNA reads TGTGCCAGTAGTATGGGGCCGGGGAGGAACACTGAAGCTTTCTTT. Translating it yields CASSMGPGRNTEAFF.

The chain combines TRBV20-1 with TRBJ1-2; the D gene is possibly TRBD1 (6 bases). Germline lookup yields CDR1 DFQATT and CDR2 SNEGSKA (reference sequence). The CDR3 has 14 amino acids. The V end lost 3 bases, the J end lost 6 bases, and 17 bases lay between the germline ends. This CDR3 is CSARRGQGLDGYTF. The CDR3 region has the DNA TGCAGTGCTAGGAGAGGGCAGGGGTTGGATGGCTACACCTTC.

The chain carries TRBV6-2 or TRBV6-3 and TRBJ2-5; 13 bases align to TRBD2. CDR3 length: 14 amino acids. V dropped 5 bases and J dropped 5; count of bases not matched to a gene: 2. Looked up from germline, CDR1 is MNHEY and CDR2 is SVGEGT. The DNA for the CDR3 is TGTGCCAGCAGTGGGACTAGCGGGGTTGAGACCCAGTACTTC. It translates to CASSGTSGVETQYF.

This clonotype was recorded many times. The chain recombines TRBV10-3 with TRBJ2-7; 14 nucleotides line up with TRBD2. V dropped 4 bases and J dropped 7; count of bases not matched to a gene: 9. This CDR3 spans 16 amino acids. Looked up from germline, CDR1 is ENHRY and CDR2 is SYGVKD. CDR3 protein: CAISAPGLAGVEEQYF. For the CDR3, the DNA is TGTGCCATCAGTGCCCCGGGACTAGCGGGAGTGGAGGAGCAGTACTTC.

The V gene is TRBV6-2 or TRBV6-3, the J gene TRBJ2-2, with 13 bases aligning to TRBD2. The CDR3 totals 17 residues. Per germline, CDR1 MNHEY and CDR2 SVGEGT. V dropped 2 bases and J dropped 3; count of bases not matched to a gene: 3. CDR3 amino acids: CASSYGGLAGDTGELFF. In nucleotides, the CDR3 is TGTGCCAGCAGTTACGGCGGACTAGCGGGAGACACCGGGGAGCTGTTTTTT.

This clonotype was seen only a few times. The chain joins TRBV21-1 to TRBJ2-7; TRBD1, the table's D call, lacks a check against the DNA. TRBV21-1 is recorded as a pseudogene. The CDR3 loop spans 15 amino acids. DNA for the CDR3: TGTGCCAGCAGCACTTGGACAGTCCTCTCCTACGAGCAGTACTTC. This encodes CASSTWTVLSYEQYF.

This clonotype has a handful of counts. V gene TRBV29-1 combines with J gene TRBJ1-2; D is uncertain. The CDR3 has 11 residues. V was shortened by 4 bases and J by 1 base, with 4 bases between the two germline ends. The germline V gene encodes CDR1 SQVTM and CDR2 ANQGSEA. The CDR3 DNA sequence: TGCAGCGTTGCGGGTAACTATGGCTACACCTTC. Protein sequence: CSVAGNYGYTF.

This clonotype was picked up a small number of times. The chain carries TRBV20-1 and TRBJ2-3; a possible D gene is TRBD1 (7 bases). Looked up from germline, CDR1 is DFQATT and CDR2 is SNEGSKA (reference sequence). The CDR3 has 14 amino acids. Trimming took 6 bases from V and 4 from J, leaving 17 bases between them. CDR3: CSAERAQGADTQYF. CDR3 DNA sequence: TGCAGTGCGGAGCGGGCCCAGGGGGCAGATACGCAGTATTTT.

This chain connects TRBV28 to TRBJ2-7, with 11 bases that match TRBD1. V shed 8 bases, J shed 3 bases, and the junction held 6 bases outside the gene matches. Germline V lookup: CDR1 MDHEN, CDR2 SYDVKM. CDR3 length equals 14 residues. The CDR3 bases are TGTGCCAGCTACTCCGGGACAGGGGGCTACGAGCAGTACTTC. Translating it yields CASYSGTGGYEQYF. The whole variable domain, filled in from reference TRBV28 and TRBJ2-7, reads DVKVTQSSRYLVKRTGEKVFLECVQDMDHENMFWYRQDPGLGLRLIYFSYDVKMKEKGDIPEGYSVSREKKERFSLILESASTNQTSMYLCASYSGTGGYEQYFGPGTRLTVT.

The sample holds a few counts of this clonotype. This sequence joins TRBV18 and TRBJ2-2; D gene unclear. The CDR3 runs 15 residues. CDR1 KGHSH and CDR2 LQKENI come from the germline V gene. V was clipped by 0 bases and J by 5 bases, with 10 bases between them. CDR3 in DNA: TGTGCCAGCTCACCACCGGTGGATTTTACCGGGGAGCTGTTTTTT. This encodes CASSPPVDFTGELFF.

This clonotype was seen a few times. This chain connects TRBV20-1 to TRBJ2-3, with 7 nucleotides matching TRBD2. The germline gives CDR1 DFQATT, CDR2 SNEGSKA (reference sequence). The CDR3 totals 14 residues. After removal of 5 bases from V and 2 bases from J, the junction contained 7 bases not matched to a gene. This CDR3 is CSAPVAGVTDTQYF. The CDR3 coding sequence is TGCAGTGCTCCCGTCGCGGGAGTCACAGATACGCAGTATTTT.